This T cell receptor beta chain emerged from a study of T-cell reconstitution after alpha-beta-depleted transplantation in children. The V gene's germline CDR1 is SQVTM and CDR2 ANQGSEA. After removal of 5 bases from V and 1 base from J, the junction contained 10 bases not matched to a gene. This CDR3 contains 17 residues. Preparation of the TCRbeta library was carried out with unique molecular identifiers. TCRdb reanalysed the PCR reads using MiXCR and keeps one entry per CDR3 protein. The sample lists hundreds of thousands of distinct CDR3 sequences, approximately 20% occurring once. The chain employs TRBV29-1 and TRBJ2-1, with 11 bases lining up with TRBD2. The specimen comprised PBMCs from the stem cell graft donor, sampled from the stem cell graft. This sequence was found in a human donor who donated a stem cell graft to a child with acute lymphoblastic leukemia. The CDR3 sequence: CSVSGPTSGASYNEQFF. CDR3 DNA: TGCAGCGTTTCAGGCCCGACTAGCGGGGCATCCTACAATGAGCAGTTCTTC.